Detailed here is one T cell receptor beta chain. Antigen unknown. The junction had 6 bases not matched to a gene; V was cut back by 5 bases and J by 5 bases. From germline, CDR1 is SEHNR and CDR2 FQNEAQ (reference sequence). The CDR3 is 14 residues long. Some second doses came at about 4 weeks and others at about 12 weeks; these were pooled. The table came from immunoSEQ multiplex PCR; TCRdb's copy has only in-frame clones and leaves some out. Here the sample spans 180,000 or so clones, around 90% being singletons. This record comes from a study of T cell responses to AZD1222 COVID-19 vaccine. Study-level findings and limits: When two AZD1222 doses had been given, Spike-specific TCR breadth and depth rose. As reported, nearly half of all spike-specific TCRs target variant regions that are unmutated. Clonal diversity was possibly underestimated, and the donors were mostly white British, with more females.

This sequence joins TRBV7-9 and TRBJ1-2; 9 bases agree with TRBD1. Sequenced material: peripheral blood, taken 28 days after the second AZD1222 dose. The receptor was isolated from an adult who received the AZD1222 COVID-19 vaccine. The CDR3 protein is CASSLGQGKYGYTF. The CDR3 coding sequence is TGTGCCAGCAGCCTAGGACAGGGGAAGTATGGCTACACCTTC.